This is a list of T cell receptor beta chains from one sample in a study of human thymus T cells. Sequencing was performed with immunoSEQ multiplex PCR; in TCRdb, only in-frame clones are kept and a portion is missing. The repertoire holds more than 45,000 clones, with about 93% as singletons. Sequenced sample: blood. The receptors were gathered from a boy under two years old with a congenital heart defect but otherwise immunologically healthy. CDR3s include the opening cysteine and the closing phenylalanine or tryptophan.

>TRBV5-1
CASSDGQGRLETQYF
>TRBV5-1
CASSLATTYEQYF
>TRBV5-1
CASTSGGRSGETQYF
>TRBV4-3
CASSQGTQETQYF
>TRBV18
CASSRVIAGGQETQYF
>TRBV19
CASSPGLAPIRADTQYF
>TRBV6-1
CASSERWAGGSYGYTF
>TRBV14
CASSQDWGYEQYF
>TRBV19
CASSYVARMGTDTQYF
>TRBV27
CASSLVGQGSYEQYF